A selection of T cell receptor beta chains follows, all from one sample in a study of graft-versus-host responses after intestinal transplantation. Clones were read by immunoSEQ multiplex PCR, and TCRdb kept only the in-frame ones, dropping some. The sample shows almost 15,000 clones, under 70% of them seen only once. Here the sequenced sample was ileum tissue, taken 700 to 800 days after intestinal transplantation. The receptors were sampled from a human patient who received an intestinal transplant, so some T cells may come from the graft donor. CDR3s include the opening cysteine and the closing phenylalanine or tryptophan. A D gene is named only where the DNA matches it firmly. The size field is filled for only some rows; it gives once, few, many or a size class.

v_call	clone_size	j_call	d_call	cdr3_nt	cdr3_aa
TRBV11-2	.	TRBJ2-2	.	TGTGCCAGCAGCTTCACCGGGGAGCTGTTTTTT	CASSFTGELFF
TRBV6-4	.	TRBJ1-5	.	TGTGCCAGCAGTGAACAGGGCGGCAATCAGCCCCAGCATTTT	CASSEQGGNQPQHF
TRBV30	.	TRBJ1-4	.	TGTGCCTGTCCGCTTCCAGGGGCAACTAATGAAAAACTGTTTTTT	CACPLPGATNEKLFF
TRBV2	.	TRBJ2-7	TRBD1	TGTGCCAGCGGGACAGGCCATTCCTACGAGCAGTACTTC	CASGTGHSYEQYF
TRBV5-6	.	TRBJ1-1	.	TGTGCCAGCACCTTAGACATGGGAGGGAACACTGAAGCTTTCTTT	CASTLDMGGNTEAFF
TRBV6-1	.	TRBJ2-1	TRBD1	TGTGCCAGCAGACGCCCACAACAGGGGCGGGATGAGCAGTTCTTC	CASRRPQQGRDEQFF
TRBV6-5	.	TRBJ2-7	.	TGTGCCAGCGGGCGCTCCTACGAGCAGTACTTC	CASGRSYEQYF
TRBV6-5	.	TRBJ2-7	.	TGTGCCAGCAGTTACTTGACTACCTACGAGCAGTACTTC	CASSYLTTYEQYF
TRBV5-1	.	TRBJ1-1	.	TGCGCCAGCACCCCGGACACGACGAACACTGAAGCTTTCTTT	CASTPDTTNTEAFF
TRBV5-1	.	TRBJ1-1	.	TGCGCCAGCAGCCCGTCGGACACTAAAGCTTTCTTT	CASSPSDTKAFF
TRBV7-2	.	TRBJ1-5	TRBD1	TGTGCCAGCAGCTCCAGACAGGGGGATCAGCCCCAGCATTTT	CASSSRQGDQPQHF
TRBV27	.	TRBJ2-2	.	TGTGCCAGCAGTCCGGAGGGGCCCTTCGCGAACACCGGGGAGCTGTTTTTT	CASSPEGPFANTGELFF
TRBV6-4	.	TRBJ2-7	TRBD1	TGTGCCAGCAGACCGGGACAGCCCTATGAGCAGTACTTC	CASRPGQPYEQYF
TRBV6-5	few	TRBJ2-7	.	TGTGCCTCCACCCCGGGACCGTTTGTGGAGCAGTACTTC	CASTPGPFVEQYF
TRBV29-1	.	TRBJ1-4	TRBD1	TGCAGCGTTGGGCGGACAGGCCCTAATGAAAAACTGTTTTTT	CSVGRTGPNEKLFF
TRBV4-2	.	TRBJ1-1	.	TGTGCCAGCAGCCAAGAGTTTATGACTCTTGGAGCCCTGTGGACTGAAGCTTTCTTT	CASSQEFMTLGALWTEAFF
TRBV6-5	.	TRBJ1-1	.	TGTGCCAGCAGTTGGAACACTGAAGCTTTCTTT	CASSWNTEAFF
TRBV29-1	.	TRBJ1-1	TRBD1	TGCAGCGTCGGAATACAGGGGATGAACACTGAAGCTTTCTTT	CSVGIQGMNTEAFF
TRBV5-4	.	TRBJ2-7	TRBD2	TGTGCCAGCAGTTCGGGACTAGCGGAAGCCTACGAGCAGTACTTC	CASSSGLAEAYEQYF
TRBV19	.	TRBJ1-1	.	TGTGCCAGTAGTATGGGCAGGCCTGGGAACACTGAAGCTTTCTTT	CASSMGRPGNTEAFF
TRBV10-1	.	TRBJ2-2	TRBD2	TGCGCCAGCAAGGTGCGGGGGGGCCCCCGGGAGCTGTTTTTT	CASKVRGGPRELFF
TRBV13	.	TRBJ2-5	.	TGTGCCAGCAGCTCCCGGGACCGAGAAGAGACCCAGTACTTC	CASSSRDREETQYF
TRBV18	.	TRBJ2-1	TRBD2	TGTGCCAGCTCACCGCGGACTAGCGGAGACAATGAGCAGTTCTTC	CASSPRTSGDNEQFF
TRBV7-9	.	TRBJ2-1	TRBD1	TGTGCCAGCAGCCCACCCCCGGGACAGGGATACAATGAGCAGTTCTTC	CASSPPPGQGYNEQFF
TRBV5-6	.	TRBJ2-7	.	TGTGCCAGCAGCTTGGGAGGGAAAGGCTACGAGCAGTACTTC	CASSLGGKGYEQYF
TRBV9	.	TRBJ2-3	.	TGTGCCAGCAGCTCCCCTCCGGGACTAGATACGCAGTATTTT	CASSSPPGLDTQYF